The rows below give T cell receptor beta chains drawn from one sample of a study of blood T cell repertoires in COVID-19. The method was immunoSEQ multiplex PCR; TCRdb's version includes in-frame clones alone and lacks a portion of them. The top ten clones hold 6.9% of a sample with 150,000 to 200,000 clones, over 70% of them seen once. Input material: peripheral blood. The receptors were gathered from a man in his sixties with acute or convalescent COVID-19. Each CDR3 is given with its conserved first and last residue. Each record gives: CDR3 protein, J gene, clone size, V gene. Clone size is given for some rows only: seen once, a few or many times, or a class if the clone is expanded.

CASSSLPSADSYNEQFF,TRBJ2-1,.,TRBV5-5
CASSLTLTGDNYGYTF,TRBJ1-2,few,TRBV2
CASSLGQLSYNEQFF,TRBJ2-1,.,TRBV5-6
CASSYSGGVYGYTF,TRBJ1-2,once,TRBV6-6
CASSFGSTSGGYQETQYF,TRBJ2-5,.,TRBV5-1
CASSQRLQGAKGYTF,TRBJ1-2,.,TRBV4-1
CASSSDPTAYGYTF,TRBJ1-2,.,TRBV5-5
CASSLGTSGRAVDTQYF,TRBJ2-3,.,TRBV5-6
CASSPTSGAQETQYF,TRBJ2-5,.,TRBV5-1
CASSPDSPSNYGYTF,TRBJ1-2,few,TRBV6-5
CASRAAGGAYNEQFF,TRBJ2-1,.,TRBV2
CASSGQTNYGYTF,TRBJ1-2,.,TRBV2
CASRSGNEAFF,TRBJ1-1,.,TRBV5-1
CASSLPYNEQFF,TRBJ2-1,.,TRBV12-3/TRBV12-4